Presented here are 21 T cell receptor beta chains from one specimen sequenced in a study of cytomegalovirus exposure and HLA in healthy donors. The method was immunoSEQ multiplex PCR; TCRdb's version includes in-frame clones alone and lacks a portion of them. Seen here are about 60,000 clones, approximately 95% observed once, and the top ten hold around 7%. Sequencing was done on a sample of PBMCs. These receptors all come from a woman between 18 and 30 years old in good health and CMV-seropositive.

J is TRBJ2-5 and V is TRBV7-2, with TRBD2 matching 8 bases. The J segment lost 5 bases and the V segment lost 5 bases, leaving 13 bases of the junction unmatched. This CDR3 is built from 16 residues. The germline V gene has CDR1 SGHTA and CDR2 FQGNSA. The CDR3 bases are TGTGCCAGCAGCAGTACGCCGGGACCGGGAGGGGAGACCCAGTACTTC. Its protein product is CASSSTPGPGGETQYF.

The chain combines TRBV2 with TRBJ1-5; D might be TRBD1 (5 bases). The V gene lost 2 bases and the J gene lost 6 bases, with 11 bases spanning the gap. This CDR3 region has 14 residues. CDR1 and CDR2 from the germline V gene are SNHLY and FYNNEI. The CDR3 DNA follows: TGTGCCAGCAGTGAAACGGGGGAAGGTCAGCCCCAGCATTTT. Protein sequence: CASSETGEGQPQHF.

The chain couples TRBV7-2 to TRBJ2-7; D might be TRBD2 (5 bases). The ends were cut back, 7 bases at V and 7 bases at J, with 14 bases in the middle. CDR1 is SGHTA, CDR2 FQGNSA, per germline. There are 12 residues in the CDR3. The DNA of the CDR3 is TGTGCCAGCACAAGTCCCTCGGGAGAGCAGTACTTC. It translates to CASTSPSGEQYF. The whole variable domain, filled in from reference TRBV7-2 and TRBJ2-7, reads GAGVSQSPSNKVTEKGKDVELRCDPISGHTALYWYRQSLGQGLEFLIYFQGNSAPDKSGLPSDRFSAERTGGSVSTLTIQRTQQEDSAVYLCASTSPSGEQYFGPGTRLTVT.

This sequence joins TRBV10-3 and TRBJ2-7; 7 bases match TRBD2. The CDR3 runs to 17 residues. The germline V gene has CDR1 ENHRY and CDR2 SYGVKD. V gave up 4 bases and J gave up 0 bases; unmatched junction bases: 12. The CDR3 region is CAISGSGGGAASYEQYF. The CDR3 bases are TGTGCCATCAGTGGAAGTGGCGGGGGAGCGGCCTCCTACGAGCAGTACTTC.

V is TRBV30 and J is TRBJ1-1, with D hard to call. This CDR3 spans 14 amino acids. Germline CDR1 GTSNPN, CDR2 SVGIG (reference sequence). The V gene lost 3 bases and the J gene lost 5 bases, with 16 bases spanning the gap. CDR3 in DNA: TGTGCCTGGAGCACCCCGCGGGGAAGAACTGAAGCTTTCTTT. It encodes CAWSTPRGRTEAFF.

The genes are TRBV23-1 and TRBJ2-5; tentative D call: TRBD1 (5 bases). TRBV23-1 is an ORF, with its function uncertain. Trimming took 7 bases from V and 2 from J, leaving 17 bases between them. The CDR3 loop spans 15 amino acids. The CDR3 is CASIIRGRWQETQYF. The DNA of the CDR3 is TGCGCCAGCATAATAAGGGGCCGGTGGCAAGAGACCCAGTACTTC.

The chain joins TRBV2 to TRBJ2-7; D possibly corresponds to TRBD1 (6 bases). Germline V gives CDR1 SNHLY, CDR2 FYNNEI. CDR3 length equals 15 residues. The V gene lost 1 base and the J gene lost 0 bases, with 10 bases spanning the gap. The CDR3 loop is CASSEGQASSYEQYF. CDR3 DNA: TGTGCCAGCAGTGAAGGACAGGCGAGCTCCTACGAGCAGTACTTC. Full variable domain (rest looked up from reference TRBV2 and TRBJ2-7): EPEVTQTPSHQVTQMGQEVILRCVPISNHLYFYWYRQILGQKVEFLVSFYNNEISEKSEIFDDQFSVERPDGSNFTLKIRSTKLEDSAMYFCASSEGQASSYEQYFGPGTRLTVT.

The chain links TRBV6-5 to TRBJ2-2; TRBD2 agrees at 8 bases. The CDR3 is 14 amino acids. Germline V lookup: CDR1 MNHEY, CDR2 SVGAGI. V gave up 5 bases and J gave up 7 bases; unmatched junction bases: 6. The CDR3 is CASSTGTSGGELFF. In DNA, the CDR3 is TGTGCCAGCAGTACCGGGACTAGTGGCGGGGAGCTGTTTTTT.

The chain combines TRBV5-1 with TRBJ2-7; 8 nucleotides agree with TRBD1. The CDR3 spans 15 residues. Germline V CDR1 and CDR2: SGHRS, YFSETQ. V was pared by 1 base and J by 5 bases, with 8 bases of the junction left unmatched. CDR3: CASSLLVDRAHEQYF. The CDR3 nucleotides read TGCGCCAGCAGCTTGTTAGTGGACAGGGCCCACGAGCAGTACTTC.

The table lists this clone with a count of one. The chain joins TRBV19 to TRBJ2-7; 10 bases line up with TRBD1. The CDR3 covers 15 residues. V trimming: 5 bases; J trimming: 6 bases; junction bases outside the gene matches: 10. Germline-derived CDR1 and CDR2 are LNHDA and SQIVND (reference sequence). The CDR3 bases are TGTGCCAGTAGTTATGGAGGGACAGGGGTTTTCGAGCAGTACTTC. Translation gives CASSYGGTGVFEQYF.

V gene TRBV13 combines with J gene TRBJ2-5; 10 bases are a match to TRBD2. Germline trimming cut 0 bases from V and 5 bases from J; bases unmatched to any gene: 12. CDR1 PRHDT and CDR2 FYEKMQ come from the germline V gene (reference sequence). This CDR3 spans 18 amino acids. DNA of the CDR3: TGTGCCAGCAGCTTAGGGTCTAGCGGGAGTTTGAGAATGGAGACCCAGTACTTC. Translated, it gives CASSLGSSGSLRMETQYF.

This clone was detected once. The CDR3 DNA sequence: TGTGCCATCAGCGCGAAGGCGACTAGCGGGAGACCAGAGACCCAGTACTTC. As protein: CAISAKATSGRPETQYF. The chain links TRBV10-3 to TRBJ2-5, with TRBD2 identical over 12 bases. This CDR3 has 17 amino acids. V lost 6 bases and J lost 4; bases outside the gene matches: 12. Germline CDR1 reads ENHRY; CDR2 reads SYGVKD.

V usage is TRBV11-2 and J usage is TRBJ2-1, with no clear D. Looked up from germline, CDR1 is SGHAT and CDR2 is FQNNGV. The CDR3 extends over 13 amino acids. V lost 3 bases and J 0 bases, leaving 3 bases between the germline ends. CDR3 protein: CASSFGSYNEQFF. The CDR3, as DNA: TGTGCCAGCAGCTTCGGCTCCTACAATGAGCAGTTCTTC. Complete variable domain (other parts from reference TRBV11-2 and TRBJ2-1): EAGVAQSPRYKIIEKRQSVAFWCNPISGHATLYWYQQILGQGPKLLIQFQNNGVVDDSQLPKDRFSAERLKGVDSTLKIQPAKLEDSAVYLCASSFGSYNEQFFGPGTRLTVL.

The chain combines TRBV30 with TRBJ1-2; D possibly corresponds to TRBD1 (6 bases). CDR3 size: 11 residues. Germline V lookup: CDR1 GTSNPN, CDR2 SVGIG (reference sequence). V lost 5 bases to trimming and J lost 10 bases, with 14 bases between them. The CDR3 nucleotides are TGTGCCTGGGCAGGACAGCGGCTCTACACCTTC. It translates to CAWAGQRLYTF.

The chain uses TRBV15 and TRBJ1-1; D might be TRBD1 (5 bases). Germline V gives CDR1 LNHNV, CDR2 YYDKDF (reference sequence). This CDR3 region has 15 residues. V was shortened by 2 bases and J by 1 base, with 11 bases between the two germline ends. The CDR3 sequence is CATSRFGQGNTEAFF. DNA of the CDR3: TGTGCCACCAGCAGATTTGGGCAGGGGAACACTGAAGCTTTCTTT.

The chain employs TRBV5-6 and TRBJ2-7; 9 bases are shared with TRBD1. Trimming at V came to 3 bases and at J to 3 bases, leaving 10 bases not matched to a gene. Germline V CDR1 and CDR2: SGHDT, YYEEEE. The CDR3 has 16 amino acids. The CDR3 coding sequence is TGTGCCAGCAGCTCACAGGGGGCAGGAGTCGACTACGAGCAGTACTTC. Translation: CASSSQGAGVDYEQYF.

The CDR3 protein is CASSDRNTGELFF. Here the CDR3 DNA reads TGTGCCAGCAGTGATCGGAACACCGGGGAGCTGTTTTTT. The V and J genes are TRBV6-4 and TRBJ2-2; no clear D gene. The CDR3 spans 13 residues. Germline loops: CDR1 MRHNA, CDR2 SNTAGT. Trimming cost V 3 bases and J 1 base, with 3 bases left between them.

The chain employs TRBV28 and TRBJ1-4; D possibly corresponds to TRBD1 (6 bases). Looked up from germline, CDR1 is MDHEN and CDR2 is SYDVKM. V was pared by 4 bases and J by 3 bases, with 15 bases between. The CDR3 is 16 amino acids. The CDR3 bases are TGTGCCAGCAGTTCGTGGGGGGGGCTCCCTAATGAAAAACTGTTTTTT. Its translation is CASSSWGGLPNEKLFF.

This clone was counted a few times. The chain is built from TRBV19 and TRBJ1-4; perhaps TRBD1 as D (6 bases). The CDR3 loop spans 13 amino acids. Trimming removed 6 bases at V and 7 bases at J, with 12 bases between. Germline CDR1 is LNHDA and CDR2 is SQIVND (reference sequence). CDR3 nucleotide sequence: TGTGCCAGTAGCGCAGGGGCGCGTGAAAAACTGTTTTTT. Protein product: CASSAGAREKLFF.

J is TRBJ1-2 and V is TRBV25-1; D is unresolved. Trimming left V 3 bases short and J 4 bases short, with 6 bases between. The CDR3 sequence is 12 residues long. Germline loops: CDR1 MGHDK, CDR2 SYGVNS. The CDR3 sequence is CASSERGYGYTF. The CDR3, as DNA: TGTGCCAGCAGTGAGCGTGGCTATGGCTACACCTTC.

J is TRBJ1-2 and V is TRBV5-1; D call uncertain. The CDR3 totals 13 residues. Germline values: CDR1 SGHRS, CDR2 YFSETQ. Trimming stripped 0 bases from V and 6 bases from J, with 9 bases between. The CDR3 DNA follows: TGCGCCAGCAGCTTGGATGGGCTCGATGGCTACACCTTC. This translates into CASSLDGLDGYTF.